The TCR beta chain under discussion was sequenced for a study of blood T cell repertoires in COVID-19. About the study: Acute and convalescent COVID-19 samples came from the United States, Italy and Spain. PBMCs, B-cell-depleted T cells, or T cells were the source of the cDNA or gDNA that made up the material.

Germline CDR1 and CDR2: GTSNPN and SVGIG (reference sequence). CDR3 length: 12 residues. Trimming stripped 0 bases from V and 5 bases from J, with 4 bases between. In the study's own analysis: Amplification from reference gene primers served as the basis for estimated nucleated cell counts. Profiled with immunoSEQ multiplex PCR; TCRdb holds only in-frame clones, not every one. Clone size and V and J calls were adopted from that table, with D and trimming inferred from the DNA. The table records a few hundred thousand clones, about nine tenths of them present only once. Regarding this clone: The same CDR3 can be traced to other DNA sequences in this sample.

The chain carries TRBV30 and TRBJ1-4; no reliable D call. The clonotype originates from a woman in her 30s with active or convalescent COVID-19. Sequenced sample: peripheral blood. This chain's CDR3 is CAWSVLNEKLFF. For the CDR3, the DNA is TGTGCCTGGAGTGTACTGAATGAAAAACTGTTTTTT.